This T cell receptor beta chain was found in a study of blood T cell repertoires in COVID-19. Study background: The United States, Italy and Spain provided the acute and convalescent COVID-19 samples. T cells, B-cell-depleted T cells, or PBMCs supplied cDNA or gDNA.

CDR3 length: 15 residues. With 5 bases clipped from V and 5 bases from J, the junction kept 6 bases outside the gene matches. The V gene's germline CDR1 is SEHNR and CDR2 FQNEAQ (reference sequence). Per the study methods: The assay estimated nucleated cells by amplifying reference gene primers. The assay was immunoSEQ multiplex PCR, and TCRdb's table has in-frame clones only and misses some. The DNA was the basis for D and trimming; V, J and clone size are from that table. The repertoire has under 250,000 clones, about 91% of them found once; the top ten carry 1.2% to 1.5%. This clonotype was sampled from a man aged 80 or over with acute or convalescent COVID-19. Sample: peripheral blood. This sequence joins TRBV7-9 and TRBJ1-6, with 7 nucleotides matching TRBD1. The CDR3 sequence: CASSPSGGNNSPLHF. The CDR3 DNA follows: TGTGCCAGCAGCCCTTCAGGGGGTAATAATTCACCCCTCCACTTT.